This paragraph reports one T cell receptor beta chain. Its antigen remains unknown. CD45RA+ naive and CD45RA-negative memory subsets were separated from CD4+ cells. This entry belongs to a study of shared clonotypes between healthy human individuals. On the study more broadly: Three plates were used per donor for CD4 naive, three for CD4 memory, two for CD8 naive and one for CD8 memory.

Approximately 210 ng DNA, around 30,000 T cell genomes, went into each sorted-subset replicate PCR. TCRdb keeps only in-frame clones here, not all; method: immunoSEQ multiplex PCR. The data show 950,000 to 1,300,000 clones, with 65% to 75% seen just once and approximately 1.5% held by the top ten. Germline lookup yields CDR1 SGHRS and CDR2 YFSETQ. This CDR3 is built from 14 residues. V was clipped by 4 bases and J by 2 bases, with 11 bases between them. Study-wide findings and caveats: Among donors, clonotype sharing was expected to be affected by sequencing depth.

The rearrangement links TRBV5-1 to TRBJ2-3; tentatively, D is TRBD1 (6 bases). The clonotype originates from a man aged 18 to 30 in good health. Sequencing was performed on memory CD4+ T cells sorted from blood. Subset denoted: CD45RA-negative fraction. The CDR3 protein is CASSVDSYTDTQYF. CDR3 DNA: TGCGCCAGCAGCGTGGACAGTTACACAGATACGCAGTATTTT.